A selection of T cell receptor beta chains follows, all from one sample in a study of blood T cell repertoires in COVID-19. The protocol was immunoSEQ multiplex PCR, while the TCRdb copy is restricted to in-frame clones and leaves out a portion. This table has 80,000 to 100,000 clones, about 85% appearing once. Sequenced sample: peripheral blood. Receptor source: a man between 65 and 85 years old with acute or convalescent COVID-19. CDR3s include the opening cysteine and the closing phenylalanine or tryptophan. A D gene is named only where the DNA matches it firmly. Some rows have no size entry. The others give once, few or many, or a class for an expanded clone.

len: 15
v_gene: TRBV7-9
d_gene: TRBD2
j_gene: TRBJ2-2
abundance: NA
CDR3nt: TGTGCCAGCAGCGAAGGGGGACTAGGGGCCGGGGAGCTGTTTTTT
CDR3aa: CASSEGGLGAGELFF

len: 16
v_gene: TRBV7-9
d_gene: TRBD1
j_gene: TRBJ1-5
abundance: NA
CDR3nt: TGTGCCAGCGGAAATTCAGGGGGCCATACCAATCAGCCCCAGCATTTT
CDR3aa: CASGNSGGHTNQPQHF

len: 11
v_gene: TRBV29-1
d_gene: TRBD2
j_gene: TRBJ2-7
abundance: NA
CDR3nt: TGCAGCGTTGAATCGGGGGGCGAGCAGTACTTC
CDR3aa: CSVESGGEQYF

len: 11
v_gene: TRBV2
d_gene: NA
j_gene: TRBJ1-2
abundance: NA
CDR3nt: TGTGCCAGCAGTCGGGTTGCTAGCTACACCTTC
CDR3aa: CASSRVASYTF

len: 16
v_gene: TRBV5-1
d_gene: NA
j_gene: TRBJ1-3
abundance: NA
CDR3nt: TGCGCCAGCAGCTTGGTAGTAGGGGGAGCTGGAAACACCATATATTTT
CDR3aa: CASSLVVGGAGNTIYF

len: 13
v_gene: TRBV5-6
d_gene: TRBD1
j_gene: TRBJ1-2
abundance: few
CDR3nt: TGTGCCAGCAGCGAGGGACAGTTGTATGGCTACACCTTC
CDR3aa: CASSEGQLYGYTF

len: 15
v_gene: TRBV19
d_gene: NA
j_gene: TRBJ1-6
abundance: NA
CDR3nt: TGTGCCACCTCGACAGTGGGCTCCTATAATTCACCCCTCCACTTT
CDR3aa: CATSTVGSYNSPLHF

len: 15
v_gene: TRBV5-1
d_gene: TRBD1
j_gene: TRBJ2-7
abundance: NA
CDR3nt: TGCGCCAGCAGCCTGCACTTGGGACAGGGCGGCGAGCAGTACTTC
CDR3aa: CASSLHLGQGGEQYF

len: 14
v_gene: TRBV30
d_gene: NA
j_gene: TRBJ1-3
abundance: NA
CDR3nt: TGTGCCTGGAGTGTATCCGGTCTCGGAAACACCATATATTTT
CDR3aa: CAWSVSGLGNTIYF

len: 15
v_gene: TRBV7-6
d_gene: NA
j_gene: TRBJ2-3
abundance: NA
CDR3nt: TGTGCCAGCAGCTTAGCCTGGGCAAACACAGATACGCAGTATTTT
CDR3aa: CASSLAWANTDTQYF

len: 15
v_gene: TRBV6-5
d_gene: TRBD1
j_gene: TRBJ1-5
abundance: NA
CDR3nt: TGTGCCAGCAGGAAGACAGGGGTCCCCAATCAGCCCCAGCATTTT
CDR3aa: CASRKTGVPNQPQHF

len: 17
v_gene: TRBV5-6
d_gene: TRBD1
j_gene: TRBJ1-3
abundance: NA
CDR3nt: TGTGCCAGCAGCTTGGGCATCGGACAGGGGTATGGAAACACCATATATTTT
CDR3aa: CASSLGIGQGYGNTIYF

len: 19
v_gene: TRBV28
d_gene: TRBD2
j_gene: TRBJ2-4
abundance: NA
CDR3nt: TGTGCCAGCAGGCTTCCGGGACTAGCGGGGGCTCTAGCCAAAAACATTCAGTACTTC
CDR3aa: CASRLPGLAGALAKNIQYF

len: 18
v_gene: TRBV28
d_gene: TRBD1
j_gene: TRBJ1-4
abundance: NA
CDR3nt: TGTGCCAGCAGCCGGGGACAGGGGGCGCTTTTGGCTAATGAAAAACTGTTTTTT
CDR3aa: CASSRGQGALLANEKLFF

len: 16
v_gene: TRBV6-1
d_gene: TRBD2
j_gene: TRBJ2-3
abundance: NA
CDR3nt: TGTGCCAGCAGTGAATCGGGGGGTTCTTCGGCAGATACGCAGTATTTT
CDR3aa: CASSESGGSSADTQYF

len: 15
v_gene: TRBV4-2
d_gene: TRBD1
j_gene: TRBJ2-7
abundance: NA
CDR3nt: TGTGCCAGCAGCCAAGTGGGGGACAGGGCTCACGAGCAGTACTTC
CDR3aa: CASSQVGDRAHEQYF

len: 13
v_gene: TRBV4-1
d_gene: NA
j_gene: TRBJ2-1
abundance: NA
CDR3nt: TGCGCCAGCAGCCCGCAGTCCTACAATGAGCAGTTCTTC
CDR3aa: CASSPQSYNEQFF

len: 16
v_gene: TRBV5-5
d_gene: TRBD1
j_gene: TRBJ2-1
abundance: NA
CDR3nt: TGTGCCAGCAGCAGAACCGGGACACGGACAGGCAATGAGCAGTTCTTC
CDR3aa: CASSRTGTRTGNEQFF